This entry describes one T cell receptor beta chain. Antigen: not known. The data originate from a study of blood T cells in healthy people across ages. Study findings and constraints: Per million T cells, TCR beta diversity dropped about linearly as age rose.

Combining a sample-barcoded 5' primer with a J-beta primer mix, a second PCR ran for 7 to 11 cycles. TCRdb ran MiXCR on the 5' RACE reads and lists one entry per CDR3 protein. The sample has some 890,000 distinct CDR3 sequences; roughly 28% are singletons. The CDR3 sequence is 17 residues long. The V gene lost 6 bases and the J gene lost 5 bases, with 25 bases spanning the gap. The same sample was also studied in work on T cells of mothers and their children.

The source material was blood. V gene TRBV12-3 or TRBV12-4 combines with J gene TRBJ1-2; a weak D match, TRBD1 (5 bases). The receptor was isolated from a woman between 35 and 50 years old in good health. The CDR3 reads CASSPRGVSGVGYGYTF. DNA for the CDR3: TGTGCCAGCAGCCCCCGGGGGGTCTCGGGGGTAGGGTATGGCTACACCTTC.